The 23 T cell receptor beta chains below all came from one sample that was sequenced in a study of neurological immune-mediated disorders. Each CDR3 protein gets one entry after TCRdb re-called the 5' RACE reads with MiXCR. The sample shows about 48,000 distinct CDR3 sequences, about 26% of them seen only once. Specimen: PBMCs. Receptors were obtained from a woman in her seventies in good health.

This clonotype was seen ten or more times. CDR3 bases: TGCAGTGCTTTCCCGGGCACTGAAGCTTTCTTT. This encodes CSAFPGTEAFF. The V gene is TRBV20-1, the J gene TRBJ1-1; D gene unclear. V lost 5 bases to trimming and J lost 4 bases, with 8 bases between them. Germline CDR1 is DFQATT and CDR2 is SNEGSKA (reference sequence). The CDR3 is 11 residues long.

Relative to its sample, this clonotype is medium-sized. The rearrangement links TRBV12-3 or TRBV12-4 to TRBJ2-5; 11 bases are shared with TRBD2. Germline trimming cut 3 bases from V and 5 bases from J; bases unmatched to any gene: 5. The CDR3 extends over 15 amino acids. The CDR3 coding sequence is TGTGCCAGCAGTTTGGGGACTAGCGGATGGGAGACCCAGTACTTC. Protein: CASSLGTSGWETQYF.

This clonotype was seen at least ten times. The chain uses TRBV7-2 and TRBJ2-1; the match to TRBD2 covers 10 bases. Germline-derived CDR1 and CDR2 are SGHTA and FQGNSA. V was clipped by 2 bases and J by 7 bases; unmatched bases: 5. This CDR3 is built from 15 residues. This chain's CDR3 is CASSLRASGRNEQFF. The CDR3 nucleotides read TGTGCCAGCAGCTTAAGGGCTAGCGGGAGAAATGAGCAGTTCTTC.

This clonotype was recorded at least ten times. The V and J genes are TRBV20-1 and TRBJ2-7, with 7 bases identical to TRBD2. The CDR3 loop spans 15 amino acids. Germline V gene lookup returns CDR1 DFQATT and CDR2 SNEGSKA (reference sequence). V trimming: 5 bases; J trimming: 6 bases; junction bases outside the gene matches: 16. The CDR3 loop reads CSASQWGGEDAEQYF. CDR3 sequence (DNA): TGCAGTGCTTCCCAATGGGGGGGGGAAGACGCCGAGCAGTACTTC.

V usage is TRBV14 and J usage is TRBJ2-1, with TRBD2 matching 13 bases. J lost 8 bases, V lost 1 base, and 2 bases had no gene match. CDR3 size: 15 residues. Per the germline V gene, CDR1 is SGHDN and CDR2 is FVKESK. CDR3 in amino acids: CASSQGLAGGYEQFF. CDR3 nucleotide sequence: TGTGCCAGCAGCCAAGGACTAGCGGGAGGCTATGAGCAGTTCTTC.

This clonotype was detected ten times or more. The junction and the germline gene differ at one end; a read error may be behind it. The chain combines TRBV27 with TRBJ2-7; no firm D call. This CDR3 region has 13 residues. CDR1 and CDR2 (germline): MNHEY, SMNVEV (reference sequence). The CDR3 nucleotides read TGTGCCAGCAGTTTAGCCTCCGGGTCGCCGCTCGACTTC. Its translation: CASSLASGSPLDF.

Concerning this clonotype itself: In this CDR3 the conserved last residue, phenylalanine or tryptophan, is missing, so a read error is likely. This rearrangement joins TRBV28 to TRBJ2-4; D uncertain. The V gene lost 2 bases and the J gene lost 11 bases, with 16 bases spanning the gap. Germline values: CDR1 MDHEN, CDR2 SYDVKM. The CDR3 has 14 residues. The CDR3 protein is CASSLQAAQAFQYS. The CDR3 nucleotides read TGTGCCAGCAGTTTACAGGCAGCCCAAGCGTTTCAGTACTCC.

This clonotype turned up a few times. V gene TRBV5-1 combines with J gene TRBJ1-2; no reliable D call. The CDR3 runs 14 residues. Germline CDR1 is SGHRS and CDR2 is YFSETQ. Trimming shortened V by 3 bases and J by 4 bases, and 13 bases separated the two germline ends. This chain's CDR3 is CASSSAVQSYGYTF. CDR3 bases: TGCGCCAGCAGCTCTGCGGTACAGTCCTATGGCTACACCTTC. The whole variable domain, filled in from reference TRBV5-1 and TRBJ1-2, reads KAGVTQTPRYLIKTRGQQVTLSCSPISGHRSVSWYQQTPGQGLQFLFEYFSETQRNKGNFPGRFSGRQFSNSRSEMNVSTLELGDSALYLCASSSAVQSYGYTFGSGTRLTVV.

The gene calls are TRBV5-1 and TRBJ2-2; 8 bases are shared with TRBD1. Germline CDR1 and CDR2: SGHRS and YFSETQ. Trimming at V came to 4 bases and at J to 4 bases, leaving 6 bases not matched to a gene. CDR3 length: 15 amino acids. The CDR3, as DNA: TGCGCCAGCAGCCAAGATCAGGGGGCCACCGGGGAGCTGTTTTTT. Protein: CASSQDQGATGELFF.

This clonotype has at least ten counts. This rearrangement joins TRBV5-1 to TRBJ1-4, with 9 bases aligning to TRBD1. V was pared by 4 bases and J by 7 bases, with 5 bases of the junction left unmatched. The CDR3 is 14 residues long. In germline, CDR1 is SGHRS, CDR2 YFSETQ. The chain's CDR3 is CASSAGTGSEKLFF. The CDR3, as DNA: TGCGCCAGCAGCGCCGGGACAGGGAGTGAAAAACTGTTTTTT.

The sample holds many counts of this clonotype. The J gene is TRBJ2-5, the V gene TRBV7-9, with TRBD1 identical over 9 bases. Looked up from germline, CDR1 is SEHNR and CDR2 is FQNEAQ (reference sequence). V shed 8 bases and J 4 bases; nucleotides not matched to a gene: 5. This CDR3 spans 13 amino acids. CDR3 DNA: TGTGCCAGCGTTGTGACAGGGGGAGAGACCCAGTACTTC. Translating gives CASVVTGGETQYF.

This clonotype was recorded at least ten times. The CDR3 nucleotides read TGTGCCAGCAGTTACTCGATAAACCTGGACACTGAAGCTTTCTTT. It encodes CASSYSINLDTEAFF. The rearrangement links TRBV6-5 to TRBJ1-1; D unclear. The CDR3 is 15 residues long. The germline CDR1 and CDR2 sequences are MNHEY and SVGAGI. Trimming left V 0 bases short and J 3 bases short, with 11 bases between.

This clonotype has a count of ten or more. The V and J genes are TRBV5-1 and TRBJ1-5, with TRBD1 matching over 7 bases. Losses at the gene ends were 0 bases for V and 0 bases for J; bases not matched to a gene: 0. CDR1 SGHRS and CDR2 YFSETQ come from the germline V gene. The CDR3 length is 15 residues. The CDR3, as DNA: TGCGCCAGCAGCTTGGGGGACAGTAGCAATCAGCCCCAGCATTTT. Translation gives CASSLGDSSNQPQHF.

This clonotype was seen ten or more times. The gene calls are TRBV4-2 and TRBJ2-7, with a possible D match to TRBD2 (7 bases). This CDR3 comprises 16 residues. In germline, CDR1 is LGHNA, CDR2 YNFKEQ. V lost 1 base and J lost 3, with 16 bases in between. CDR3 in DNA: TGTGCCAGCAGCCAAGTCGCGGGAGTAGGGGGCTACGAGCAGTACTTC. Encoded protein: CASSQVAGVGGYEQYF.

This clonotype was counted a few times. The J gene is TRBJ2-6, the V gene TRBV6-2 or TRBV6-3; maybe TRBD1 (5 bases). Trimming cost V 6 bases and J 0 bases, with 33 bases left between them. The CDR3 contains 23 residues. Germline CDR1 and CDR2: MNHEY and SVGEGT. Here the CDR3 reads CASSRWSPRTLVTRSSGANVLTF. CDR3 in DNA: TGTGCCAGCAGCCGTTGGTCTCCCCGGACACTCGTTACCAGAAGCTCTGGGGCCAACGTCCTGACTTTC.

The V gene is TRBV10-3, the J gene TRBJ1-5; D possibly corresponds to TRBD1 (5 bases). CDR1 is ENHRY and CDR2 is SYGVKD in the germline V gene. The CDR3 is made up of 14 amino acids. V lost 6 bases, J lost 4 bases, and 13 bases lay in between. The CDR3 reads CAIRGDGDNQPQHF. As DNA, the CDR3 is TGTGCCATCAGGGGGGACGGAGATAATCAGCCCCAGCATTTT.

This clonotype was counted ten times or more. This chain links TRBV5-1 with TRBJ2-1; D might be TRBD1 (5 bases). The CDR3 totals 15 residues. Trimming left V 0 bases short and J 9 bases short, with 16 bases between. CDR1 is SGHRS, CDR2 YFSETQ, per germline. The CDR3 protein is CASSLVGQGLGEQFF. CDR3 in DNA: TGCGCCAGCAGCTTGGTAGGTCAGGGCTTAGGTGAGCAGTTCTTC.

This clonotype was picked up a small number of times. The chain is built from TRBV7-2 and TRBJ2-3; 8 bases are shared with TRBD2. Germline lookup yields CDR1 SGHTA and CDR2 FQGNSA. The trim removed 5 bases at V and 4 bases at J, leaving 11 bases unmatched. The CDR3 runs to 16 residues. The CDR3 sequence is CASSPNSGIRSDTQYF. The DNA of the CDR3 is TGTGCCAGCAGCCCGAATAGCGGGATACGGTCAGATACGCAGTATTTT.

There are many counts of this clonotype. The chain carries TRBV5-1 and TRBJ1-2; 8 bases are shared with TRBD1. Germline V gene sequence: CDR1 SGHRS, CDR2 YFSETQ. V lost 3 bases and J lost 2; bases outside the gene matches: 3. The CDR3 is made up of 14 amino acids. CDR3 nucleotides: TGCGCCAGCAGCTGGGACAGGACCAACTATGGCTACACCTTC. As protein: CASSWDRTNYGYTF.

This clonotype was seen at least ten times. The chain links TRBV20-1 to TRBJ1-4, with D possibly being TRBD1 (5 bases). Deletions cut 4 bases from V and 12 bases from J, with 15 bases between. The CDR3 consists of 12 residues. Germline V gene sequence: CDR1 DFQATT, CDR2 SNEGSKA (reference sequence). CDR3 region: CSATRAGLELFF. The CDR3 coding sequence is TGCAGTGCTACCCGAGCAGGGCTGGAACTGTTTTTT.

This clonotype was seen a few times. The DNA is omitted, as the CDR3 cannot be located on it reliably, and the CDR3 follows TCRdb's listing. The genes are TRBV9 and TRBJ1-1; TRBD1, the table's D call, was not compared with the DNA. The CDR3 numbers 14 amino acids, ends counted. The germline V gene encodes CDR1 SGDLS and CDR2 YYNGEE. The CDR3 here is CASSFGPGDTEAFF.

This clonotype showed up many times. The V call is TRBV12-3 or TRBV12-4, the J call TRBJ1-6; D call uncertain. The CDR3 sequence is 12 residues long. The germline V and J ends were trimmed by 6 bases and 11 bases, with 11 bases remaining between them. This chain's CDR3 is CASSSFGAPLHF. The CDR3 bases are TGTGCCAGCAGCTCCTTCGGGGCACCCCTCCACTTT.

The table lists this clonotype with many counts. The V call is TRBV20-1, the J call TRBJ2-1; 11 nucleotides line up with TRBD2. V lost 5 bases, J lost 0 bases, and 3 bases stayed unmatched. This CDR3 has 15 amino acids. CDR1 is DFQATT and CDR2 is SNEGSKA in the germline V gene (reference sequence). CDR3 in amino acids: CSAGTSGGSYNEQFF. CDR3 DNA: TGCAGTGCTGGGACTAGCGGAGGCTCCTACAATGAGCAGTTCTTC.